The 18 T cell receptor beta chains in this list originate from one sample, sequenced in a study of cytomegalovirus exposure and HLA in healthy donors. The method was immunoSEQ multiplex PCR; TCRdb's version includes in-frame clones alone and lacks a portion of them. The profile shows about 130,000 clones, about 89% of them singletons. Sequenced sample: PBMCs. All receptors derive from a young woman in good health and CMV-seronegative.

V and J are TRBV5-1 and TRBJ1-1, with D perhaps TRBD1 (5 bases). V lost 0 bases and J lost 5, with 14 bases in between. The length of the CDR3 is 15 residues. Germline CDR1 SGHRS, CDR2 YFSETQ. As DNA, the CDR3 is TGCGCCAGCAGCTTGGCCTTAAGCGGGGGGACTGAAGCTTTCTTT. Residues: CASSLALSGGTEAFF.

Only a few counts were recorded for this clone. This chain joins TRBV20-1 and TRBJ2-1, with D maybe TRBD2 (7 bases). The CDR3 sequence is 10 residues long. Germline V gene data show CDR1 as DFQATT and CDR2 as SNEGSKA (reference sequence). The CDR3 here is CSVRGGEQFF. The CDR3 bases are TGCAGCGTGAGGGGGGGGGAGCAGTTCTTC.

This chain connects TRBV7-8 to TRBJ1-1; D gene unclear. CDR3 length: 14 amino acids. Germline V lookup: CDR1 SGHVS, CDR2 FQNEAQ. V lost 8 bases and J 1 base, leaving 14 bases between the germline ends. CDR3 in DNA: TGTGCCAGCGGTCGAAATCTCGGGAACACTGAAGCTTTCTTT. Protein: CASGRNLGNTEAFF. The whole variable domain, filled in from reference TRBV7-8 and TRBJ1-1, reads GAGVSQSPRYKVAKRGQDVALRCDPISGHVSLFWYQQALGQGPEFLTYFQNEAQLDKSGLPSDRFFAERPEGSVSTLKIQRTQQEDSAVYLCASGRNLGNTEAFFGQGTRLTVV.

The chain combines TRBV10-3 with TRBJ1-3, with D hard to call. Germline lookup yields CDR1 ENHRY and CDR2 SYGVKD. The CDR3 totals 16 residues. V was pared by 6 bases and J by 1 base, with 16 bases between. Here the CDR3 reads CAIREEGSGSGNTIYF. The CDR3 DNA reads as TGTGCCATCAGGGAGGAAGGGTCGGGGTCTGGAAACACCATATATTTT.

The chain combines TRBV27 with TRBJ2-1, with D perhaps matching TRBD2 (6 bases). The CDR3 spans 13 residues. In germline, CDR1 is MNHEY, CDR2 SMNVEV (reference sequence). Trimming stripped 4 bases from V and 8 bases from J, with 12 bases between. CDR3 sequence (DNA): TGTGCCAGCAGTTCCCTAACTAGCCATGAGCAGTTCTTC. Translation: CASSSLTSHEQFF.

The V and J genes are TRBV6-5 and TRBJ2-4; D unresolved. This CDR3 has 14 residues. Germline V gives CDR1 MNHEY, CDR2 SVGAGI. Between the trimmed V and J ends, which lost 5 bases and 8 bases, there was a span of 16 bases. CDR3 sequence: CASSTNAGSHIQYF. In nucleotides, the CDR3 is TGTGCCAGCAGTACAAACGCCGGGTCTCACATTCAGTACTTC.

This chain uses TRBV11-2 with TRBJ1-5, with no clear D. The V end was cut by 1 base, the J end by 5 bases, with 12 bases between. Germline CDR1 reads SGHAT; CDR2 reads FQNNGV. This CDR3 region has 15 residues. The CDR3 sequence: CASSLGQAFDQPQHF. The CDR3 nucleotides are TGTGCCAGCAGCTTAGGGCAGGCCTTCGATCAGCCCCAGCATTTT.

V is TRBV29-1 and J is TRBJ1-2, with 7 bases fitting TRBD1. CDR1 is SQVTM and CDR2 is ANQGSEA in the germline V gene. The length of the CDR3 is 13 residues. The J segment lost 5 bases and the V segment lost 5 bases, leaving 8 bases of the junction unmatched. The CDR3 region is CSVSPGGGYGYTF. The CDR3 DNA sequence: TGCAGCGTTTCACCAGGGGGTGGGTATGGCTACACCTTC.

The chain has TRBV13 and TRBJ2-7; D is perhaps TRBD1 (6 bases). The CDR3 is made up of 13 amino acids. CDR1 and CDR2 from the germline V gene are PRHDT and FYEKMQ (reference sequence). The V end lost 7 bases, the J end lost 2 bases, and 12 bases lay between the germline ends. DNA of the CDR3: TGTGCCAGCACACAGGGTAGGACCTACGAGCAGTACTTC. Protein product: CASTQGRTYEQYF.

This chain uses TRBV19 with TRBJ2-7; unclear D gene. Germline V gene data show CDR1 as LNHDA and CDR2 as SQIVND (reference sequence). The CDR3 sequence is 15 residues long. V was pared by 6 bases and J by 3 bases, with 18 bases between. The DNA of the CDR3 is TGTGCCAGTAGCCCCTTTTCTAGAGGCGGCTACGAGCAGTACTTC. It translates to CASSPFSRGGYEQYF.

The gene calls are TRBV27 and TRBJ2-7, with 9 bases identical to TRBD2. V gave up 6 bases and J gave up 3 bases; unmatched junction bases: 12. The CDR3 covers 16 residues. Germline CDR1 is MNHEY and CDR2 is SMNVEV (reference sequence). The CDR3 loop is CASSSLRGLADYEQYF. The CDR3, as DNA: TGTGCCAGCAGCTCCCTCAGGGGACTAGCAGACTACGAGCAGTACTTC.

The chain has TRBV11-2 and TRBJ2-7, with TRBD2 matching over 8 bases. Germline assignment: CDR1 SGHAT and CDR2 FQNNGV. This CDR3 is 15 amino acids long. The trim removed 5 bases at V and 3 bases at J, leaving 9 bases unmatched. CDR3: CASSLTSGGLYEQYF. The CDR3 nucleotides are TGTGCCAGCAGCCTTACTAGCGGAGGGCTCTACGAGCAGTACTTC. The full variable domain, rest sourced from reference TRBV11-2 and TRBJ2-7, is EAGVAQSPRYKIIEKRQSVAFWCNPISGHATLYWYQQILGQGPKLLIQFQNNGVVDDSQLPKDRFSAERLKGVDSTLKIQPAKLEDSAVYLCASSLTSGGLYEQYFGPGTRLTVT.

The rearrangement links TRBV11-2 to TRBJ1-1, with a possible D match to TRBD1 (5 bases). The CDR3 length is 13 residues. Looked up from germline, CDR1 is SGHAT and CDR2 is FQNNGV. V dropped 4 bases and J dropped 6 bases, with 12 bases sitting between them. The CDR3 here is CASSSTRGPEAFF. The CDR3 coding sequence is TGTGCCAGCAGCTCTACAAGGGGTCCTGAAGCTTTCTTT.

A single count supports this clone. The chain is built from TRBV5-4 and TRBJ2-5; D not certain. Germline loops: CDR1 SGHNT, CDR2 YYREEE (reference sequence). This CDR3 is 14 amino acids long. V was shortened by 0 bases and J by 2 bases, with 8 bases between the two germline ends. CDR3 protein: CASSLESRQETQYF. The CDR3 nucleotides are TGTGCCAGCAGCTTGGAATCTAGACAAGAGACCCAGTACTTC.

V and J are TRBV18 and TRBJ2-1, with 8 bases aligning to TRBD2. Trimming cost V 2 bases and J 6 bases; bases outside gene matches: 9. CDR3 length: 16 residues. Germline V gene sequence: CDR1 KGHSH, CDR2 LQKENI. CDR3 nucleotide sequence: TGTGCCAGCTCACCATCCGTCGGGAGGGAGGGCAATGAGCAGTTCTTC. Its translation is CASSPSVGREGNEQFF.

This rearrangement joins TRBV6-5 to TRBJ2-5; D is possibly TRBD1 (5 bases). Per the germline V gene, CDR1 is MNHEY and CDR2 is SVGAGI. V was cut by 6 bases and J by 2 bases, with 16 bases left in between. The CDR3 covers 15 residues. The DNA for the CDR3 is TGTGCCAGCAGCTCACACTCAGGGCCTCAAGAGACCCAGTACTTC. Protein product: CASSSHSGPQETQYF.

V gene TRBV9 combines with J gene TRBJ1-2; D possibly corresponds to TRBD1 (5 bases). Germline CDR1 is SGDLS and CDR2 is YYNGEE. This CDR3 comprises 13 residues. Trimming took off 6 bases at V and 2 bases at J, with 11 bases between the two ends. The CDR3 loop reads CASTLGGNYGYTF. Here the CDR3 DNA reads TGTGCCAGCACCCTCGGGGGGAACTATGGCTACACCTTC.

V usage is TRBV27 and J usage is TRBJ2-1; 12 nucleotides align to TRBD2. Germline V lookup: CDR1 MNHEY, CDR2 SMNVEV (reference sequence). V lost 8 bases, J lost 6 bases, and 2 bases stayed unmatched. The CDR3 has 13 amino acids. This CDR3 reads CASGLAGLNEQFF. The CDR3 DNA reads as TGTGCCAGCGGACTAGCGGGACTCAATGAGCAGTTCTTC.